The source of this TCR beta chain is a study of shared clonotypes between healthy human individuals. Findings of the study overall: Relative to their counterparts shared across all four donors, non-shared clonotypes exhibited diminished generation probabilities. Enrolling few donors narrowed the genetic and exposure-history diversity that was represented.

As for this clone: Its antigen remains unidentified.

200 ng DNA, about 33,000 T cell genomes, went into each sorted-subset replicate PCR. Data came from immunoSEQ multiplex PCR; TCRdb stores just in-frame clones and leaves some out. This table holds approximately 1,500,000 clones, nearly 99% found once. The sequenced sample was naive CD4+ T cells sorted from blood. Specified subset: CD45RA+ positively selected. The source is a man aged 25-40 years in good health.

CDR3 residues: CASSLDRDRETQYF. The CDR3 region has the DNA TGCGCCAGCAGCCTGGACAGGGACCGGGAGACCCAGTACTTC. The chain carries TRBV4-1 and TRBJ2-5; 8 bases map to TRBD1. CDR1 and CDR2 (germline): MGHRA, YSYEKL. CDR3 length equals 14 residues. V trimming: 4 bases; J trimming: 5 bases; junction bases outside the gene matches: 6.